Below are 11 T cell receptor beta chains sequenced from a single sample in a study of identifying expanded T cells in peripheral blood. The data were produced by immunoSEQ multiplex PCR, yet TCRdb's version contains in-frame clones alone and is incomplete. This table holds 90,000 or so clones, around 86% found once. The source material was blood. These receptors were collected from a person aged 18-70 years in good health.

This clone was counted once. The V call is TRBV4-1, the J call TRBJ2-7, with D unclear. Germline CDR1 MGHRA, CDR2 YSYEKL. Trimming took 3 bases from V and 0 from J, leaving 6 bases between them. CDR3 length equals 13 residues. CDR3 bases: TGCGCCAGCAGCCAGTCGAGCTCCTACGAGCAGTACTTC. Translated: CASSQSSSYEQYF.

This chain joins TRBV25-1 and TRBJ1-2; D perhaps matches TRBD1 (6 bases). Trimming stripped 4 bases from V and 7 bases from J, with 10 bases between. There are 12 residues in the CDR3. Per germline, CDR1 MGHDK and CDR2 SYGVNS. CDR3 nucleotides: TGTGCCAGCAGTGCACAGGGTTTTGGCTACACCTTC. It yields the protein CASSAQGFGYTF.

V is TRBV13 and J is TRBJ1-3, with 7 bases fitting TRBD1. The CDR3 is 15 residues long. Losses at the gene ends were 0 bases for V and 5 bases for J; bases not matched to a gene: 4. Germline V CDR1 and CDR2: PRHDT, FYEKMQ (reference sequence). Here the CDR3 DNA reads TGTGCCAGCAGCTTAGGAAGGGGGCGAAGAAACACCATATATTTT. It encodes CASSLGRGRRNTIYF.

The chain uses TRBV30 and TRBJ1-1, with D possibly matching TRBD1 (6 bases). Germline CDR1 is GTSNPN and CDR2 is SVGIG (reference sequence). V lost 1 base and J 1 base, leaving 7 bases between the germline ends. The CDR3 is 13 amino acids. CDR3 region: CAWSADRNTEAFF. CDR3 in DNA: TGTGCCTGGAGTGCGGACAGGAACACTGAAGCTTTCTTT. The full variable domain, in which reference TRBV30 and TRBJ1-1 provide the parts outside the CDR3, is SQTIHQWPATLVQPVGSPLSLECTVEGTSNPNLYWYRQAAGRGLQLLFYSVGIGQISSEVPQNLSASRPQDRQFILSSKKLLLSDSGFYLCAWSADRNTEAFFGQGTRLTVV.

The genes are TRBV7-8 and TRBJ2-7; no clear D. The germline V gene has CDR1 SGHVS and CDR2 FQNEAQ. V lost 1 base to trimming and J lost 6 bases, with 7 bases between them. The length of the CDR3 is 12 residues. The CDR3 DNA reads TGTGCCAGCAGCTTAGGACATACCGAGCAGTACTTC. Translated, it gives CASSLGHTEQYF.

The V and J genes are TRBV5-1 and TRBJ2-7, with D maybe TRBD2 (5 bases). V was clipped by 0 bases and J by 5 bases, with 18 bases between them. CDR3 length: 16 residues. Per germline, CDR1 SGHRS and CDR2 YFSETQ. CDR3 loop: CASSLATGFSLNEQYF. The CDR3 region has the DNA TGCGCCAGCAGCTTGGCCACGGGGTTTTCGTTGAACGAGCAGTACTTC.

J is TRBJ1-2 and V is TRBV19; D remains ambiguous. The length of the CDR3 is 11 residues. Looked up from germline, CDR1 is LNHDA and CDR2 is SQIVND (reference sequence). With 4 bases removed from V and 8 bases from J, the gap between germline ends came to 8 bases. The CDR3 reads CASSKGYGYTF. For the CDR3, the DNA is TGTGCCAGTAGTAAAGGGTACGGCTACACCTTC.

The chain carries TRBV29-1 and TRBJ1-2; D unresolved. Germline V lookup: CDR1 SQVTM, CDR2 ANQGSEA. The CDR3 loop spans 13 amino acids. V was trimmed by 0 bases and J by 2 bases, leaving 7 bases between them. The CDR3 sequence: CSVEDLVNYGYTF. In nucleotides, the CDR3 is TGCAGCGTTGAAGATCTGGTCAACTATGGCTACACCTTC. The full variable domain, completed using reference TRBV29-1 and TRBJ1-2, is SAVISQKPSRDICQRGTSLTIQCQVDSQVTMMFWYRQQPGQSLTLIATANQGSEATYESGFVIDKFPISRPNLTFSTLTVSNMSPEDSSIYLCSVEDLVNYGYTFGSGTRLTVV.

The chain combines TRBV30 with TRBJ2-3; 10 bases are a match to TRBD2. Germline loops: CDR1 GTSNPN, CDR2 SVGIG (reference sequence). V gave up 0 bases and J gave up 6 bases; unmatched junction bases: 9. CDR3 length: 16 residues. The chain's CDR3 is CAWSVLPAGGRDTQYF. The CDR3 bases are TGTGCCTGGAGTGTACTCCCAGCGGGGGGGCGGGATACGCAGTATTTT.

This clone was counted a single time. This chain connects TRBV19 to TRBJ1-1; D is possibly TRBD1 (5 bases). With 6 bases removed from V and 8 bases from J, the gap between germline ends came to 16 bases. The CDR3 is 13 residues long. Germline CDR1 reads LNHDA; CDR2 reads SQIVND (reference sequence). The CDR3 loop is CASREWGGEEAFF. The DNA of the CDR3 is TGTGCCAGTAGAGAGTGGGGCGGGGAAGAAGCTTTCTTT. The full variable domain, with the rest looked up from reference TRBV19 and TRBJ1-1, is DGGITQSPKYLFRKEGQNVTLSCEQNLNHDAMYWYRQDPGQGLRLIYYSQIVNDFQKGDIAEGYSVSREKKESFPLTVTSAQKNPTAFYLCASREWGGEEAFFGQGTRLTVV.

The chain recombines TRBV29-1 with TRBJ1-2; weak D call: TRBD1 (5 bases). The CDR3 runs 14 residues. V was trimmed by 2 bases and J by 4 bases, leaving 14 bases between them. The germline gives CDR1 SQVTM, CDR2 ANQGSEA. CDR3 in amino acids: CSVERAPRGYGYTF. CDR3 nucleotides: TGCAGCGTTGAAAGGGCTCCAAGGGGCTATGGCTACACCTTC.